This T cell receptor beta chain was found in a study of blood T cell repertoires in COVID-19. Study summary: Researchers got acute and convalescent COVID-19 samples from the United States, Italy and Spain. PBMCs, B-cell-depleted T cells, or T cells provided the cDNA or gDNA that made up the material.

Per the original methods: Counts of nucleated cells, estimated from reference gene primer amplification, were obtained. Produced via immunoSEQ multiplex PCR; TCRdb's table is partial and in-frame only. V, J and clone size reflect that table, while D and trimming were determined from the DNA. The data show about 46,000 clones, over 75% seen once. V was trimmed by 2 bases and J by 3 bases, leaving 15 bases between them. Germline CDR1 reads SGHNT; CDR2 reads YYREEE (reference sequence). The CDR3 sequence is 16 residues long. The sequencing sample was made of peripheral blood. The rearrangement joins TRBV5-4 to TRBJ2-1, with a tentative D call TRBD2 (6 bases). The sequence was obtained from a man aged 50-59 years with acute or convalescent COVID-19. CDR3 protein: CASSLATGAGYNEQFF. The CDR3 region has the DNA TGTGCCAGCAGCTTAGCAACGGGAGCCGGCTACAATGAGCAGTTCTTC. Together with reference TRBV5-4 and TRBJ2-1, the CDR3 gives the full variable domain: ETGVTQSPTHLIKTRGQQVTLRCSSQSGHNTVSWYQQALGQGPQFIFQYYREEENGRGNFPPRFSGLQFPNYSSELNVNALELDDSALYLCASSLATGAGYNEQFFGPGTRLTVL.